These 9 T cell receptor beta chains were all obtained from the same sample, sequenced in a study of blood T cell repertoires in COVID-19. Produced via immunoSEQ multiplex PCR; TCRdb's table is partial and in-frame only. The sample records fewer than 250,000 clones, 80% to 90% being singletons. Sequencing was carried out using peripheral blood. These receptors originate from a woman in her 50s with acute or convalescent COVID-19.

This clone appeared once. The V and J genes are TRBV14 and TRBJ1-1, with a possible D match to TRBD1 (5 bases). The germline V gene has CDR1 SGHDN and CDR2 FVKESK. The V end lost 5 bases, the J end lost 3 bases, and 13 bases lay between the germline ends. The CDR3 spans 14 residues. CDR3 amino acids: CASSDRRGDTEAFF. CDR3 nucleotides: TGTGCCAGCAGCGACCGCCGGGGGGACACTGAAGCTTTCTTT.

Turning to this clone: The sample holds other DNA sequences that translate to the same CDR3. The J gene is TRBJ2-3, the V gene TRBV18, with 7 bases aligning to TRBD2. The CDR3 extends over 15 amino acids. V shed 2 bases, J shed 1 base, and the junction held 3 bases outside the gene matches. The germline gives CDR1 KGHSH, CDR2 LQKENI. For the CDR3, the DNA is TGTGCCAGCTCACCAAACCGGGGGGGCACAGATACGCAGTATTTT. Translated: CASSPNRGGTDTQYF.

V usage is TRBV9 and J usage is TRBJ1-3, with D unclear. This CDR3 has 18 residues. CDR1 and CDR2 from the germline V gene are SGDLS and YYNGEE. V lost 0 bases to trimming and J lost 3 bases, with 19 bases between them. The CDR3 DNA reads as TGTGCCAGCAGCGTAGATCCCATGAGGGCTCGGGGTGGAAACACCATATATTTT. Encoded protein: CASSVDPMRARGGNTIYF.

The CDR3 protein is CASSPTFNYGYTF. In DNA, the CDR3 is TGTGCCAGCAGCCCGACATTTAACTATGGCTACACCTTC. V and J are TRBV6-6 and TRBJ1-2; no clear D gene. The germline V gene has CDR1 MNHNY and CDR2 SVGAGI (reference sequence). CDR3 size: 13 residues. The ends were cut back, 6 bases at V and 1 base at J, with 9 bases in the middle.

The V and J genes are TRBV5-1 and TRBJ2-2, with TRBD2 identical over 8 bases. The V gene's germline CDR1 is SGHRS and CDR2 YFSETQ. The CDR3 is made up of 16 amino acids. The junction had 7 bases not matched to a gene; V was cut back by 0 bases and J by 6 bases. CDR3 sequence (DNA): TGCGCCAGCAGCTTGGAAGGGCGGGGGGTCGCCGGGGAGCTGTTTTTT. Its protein is CASSLEGRGVAGELFF.

The rearrangement links TRBV2 to TRBJ2-7; 11 bases agree with TRBD1. CDR1 is SNHLY, CDR2 FYNNEI, per germline. V was pared by 6 bases and J by 7 bases, with 5 bases of the junction left unmatched. The CDR3 has 13 residues. The CDR3 protein is CASRGQGAREQYF. The DNA of the CDR3 is TGTGCCAGCAGAGGACAGGGGGCGCGGGAGCAGTACTTC.

The rearrangement joins TRBV18 to TRBJ2-7; D call uncertain. V was shortened by 1 base and J by 5 bases, with 12 bases between the two germline ends. This CDR3 contains 14 residues. Per germline, CDR1 KGHSH and CDR2 LQKENI. CDR3 region: CASSPLYDFDEQYF. In nucleotides, the CDR3 is TGTGCCAGCTCACCACTCTACGACTTCGACGAGCAGTACTTC.

This rearrangement joins TRBV19 to TRBJ1-2; D remains unclear. The CDR3 has 15 residues. Trimming shortened V by 5 bases and J by 3 bases, and 16 bases separated the two germline ends. Germline V gene lookup returns CDR1 LNHDA and CDR2 SQIVND (reference sequence). CDR3 nucleotides: TGTGCCAGTAGTTCGCGTGGAGGGTTGCACTATGGCTACACCTTC. Its translation: CASSSRGGLHYGYTF. The full variable domain, completed using reference TRBV19 and TRBJ1-2, is DGGITQSPKYLFRKEGQNVTLSCEQNLNHDAMYWYRQDPGQGLRLIYYSQIVNDFQKGDIAEGYSVSREKKESFPLTVTSAQKNPTAFYLCASSSRGGLHYGYTFGSGTRLTVV.

This sequence joins TRBV5-6 and TRBJ2-7; 11 bases are a match to TRBD1. The CDR3 is 15 amino acids. In germline, CDR1 is SGHDT, CDR2 YYEEEE. Trimming removed 3 bases from V and 7 bases from J; junction bases left unmatched: 9. Here the CDR3 reads CASSSNRDRGIEQYF. The CDR3 region has the DNA TGTGCCAGCAGCTCTAACCGGGACAGGGGGATAGAGCAGTACTTC.